This TCR beta chain is drawn from a study of blood T cell repertoires in COVID-19. Study as a whole: Samples representing acute and convalescent COVID-19 were sourced from the United States, Italy and Spain. Sources were T cells, B-cell-depleted T cells, or PBMCs; the material itself was cDNA or gDNA.

Under the authors' procedure: Amplification of reference gene primers provided the estimated nucleated cell counts. Clones were sequenced by immunoSEQ multiplex PCR, and TCRdb holds only the in-frame ones, with some missing. V, J and clone size were drawn from that table, and D and trimming were deduced from the DNA. Here the sample spans more than 95,000 clones, about 85% being singletons. Between the trimmed V and J ends, which lost 3 bases and 2 bases, there was a span of 16 bases. Looked up from germline, CDR1 is SGDLS and CDR2 is YYNGEE. The CDR3 is made up of 16 amino acids. This clone showed up just a few times.

This chain joins TRBV9 and TRBJ2-3; D is perhaps TRBD2 (6 bases). The source of this sequence is a middle-aged man with acute or convalescent COVID-19. What was sequenced was peripheral blood. CDR3 in DNA: TGTGCCAGCAGCGCGAACCACGGGGGACCCACAGATACGCAGTATTTT. Its protein is CASSANHGGPTDTQYF.